This record covers a single TCR beta chain. Its specificity is not known. The sample comes from a study of cytomegalovirus exposure and HLA in healthy donors. Whole-study results and caveats: Most sequenced TCRs were rare (though some public TCRs occurred in many donors). Later analysis found that TCR beta chains associated with HLA were more clonally expanded than other, equally common chains. Earlier analysis yielded a pattern in which most TCR beta V segments were productive about 90% or about 30% of the time.

With 0 bases removed from V and 3 bases from J, the gap between germline ends came to 6 bases. The length of the CDR3 is 14 residues. Germline V gives CDR1 SGHRS, CDR2 YFSETQ. PCR was performed using 60 Vbeta and 13 Jbeta primers. Source study methods: A follow-up analysis tallied 65 million to 80 million unique TCR beta chains, roughly 11 million shared. Only in-frame clones appear in the TCRdb table, and some are missing; sequencing was by immunoSEQ multiplex PCR. Clone size and the V and J calls come from that table; the DNA yielded D and trimming. The repertoire includes over 100,000 clones, roughly 73% of them detected once, and around 0.9% sits in the top ten.

This clonotype was sampled from a woman in her 30s in good health and CMV-seronegative. This chain links TRBV5-1 with TRBJ1-4; D is unresolved. Specimen: PBMCs. CDR3 loop: CASSLDSSNEKLFF. In DNA, the CDR3 is TGCGCCAGCAGCTTGGACAGCTCTAATGAAAAACTGTTTTTT.